The 9 T cell receptor beta chains below come from one sample, sequenced in a study of shared clonotypes between healthy human individuals. Naive CD8 populations comprised CD45RO-negative cells positively selected for CCR7, excluding terminally differentiated effector memory CD45RA+ cells. The data were produced by immunoSEQ multiplex PCR, yet TCRdb's version contains in-frame clones alone and is incomplete. The sample includes about 2.2 million clones, 85% to 95% seen only once; the top ten take 1.5% to 2%. The sequencing sample was made of naive CD8+ T cells from PBMCs. Receptors were obtained from a man between 18 and 29 years old in good health. Some clones in this sample may be carry-over from other donors' samples.

The chain recombines TRBV18 with TRBJ1-2; 7 bases are shared with TRBD1. The CDR3 sequence is 16 residues long. The germline gives CDR1 KGHSH, CDR2 LQKENI. V shed 3 bases and J 0 bases; nucleotides not matched to a gene: 7. In nucleotides, the CDR3 is TGTGCCAGCTCACCCAACCGCGGGACAGCTAACTATGGCTACACCTTC. It codes for CASSPNRGTANYGYTF. Full variable domain (remainder filled in from reference TRBV18 and TRBJ1-2): NAGVMQNPRHLVRRRGQEARLRCSPMKGHSHVYWYRQLPEEGLKFMVYLQKENIIDESGMPKERFSAEFPKEGPSILRIQQVVRGDSAAYFCASSPNRGTANYGYTFGSGTRLTVV.

The chain is built from TRBV5-4 and TRBJ1-2; 10 bases match TRBD1. This CDR3 spans 16 amino acids. Germline V gene lookup returns CDR1 SGHNT and CDR2 YYREEE (reference sequence). The V and J ends lost 0 bases and 8 bases, in that order; junction bases with no gene match: 10. In nucleotides, the CDR3 is TGTGCCAGCAGCTTGGTGCTTGACAGGGGGCCAAGAGGCTACACCTTC. As protein: CASSLVLDRGPRGYTF.

V is TRBV19 and J is TRBJ2-1; D assignment may be TRBD1 or TRBD2 (5 bases each). CDR3 size: 20 residues. CDR1 LNHDA and CDR2 SQIVND come from the germline V gene (reference sequence). V was cut by 5 bases and J by 0 bases, with 26 bases left in between. CDR3: CASSEDLNGASWSSYNEQFF. DNA of the CDR3: TGTGCCAGTAGTGAAGATCTTAACGGGGCTAGCTGGAGCTCCTACAATGAGCAGTTCTTC.

The J gene is TRBJ2-4, the V gene TRBV29-1, with D possibly TRBD2 on 6 matching bases. The V and J ends lost 5 bases and 7 bases respectively, with 18 bases between them. This CDR3 region has 14 residues. CDR1 is SQVTM, CDR2 ANQGSEA, per germline. The CDR3 loop reads CSVSLAYLGNIQYF. As DNA, the CDR3 is TGCAGCGTTTCCCTAGCGTACCTGGGGAACATTCAGTACTTC. Full variable domain (outside the CDR3, taken from reference TRBV29-1 and TRBJ2-4): SAVISQKPSRDICQRGTSLTIQCQVDSQVTMMFWYRQQPGQSLTLIATANQGSEATYESGFVIDKFPISRPNLTFSTLTVSNMSPEDSSIYLCSVSLAYLGNIQYFGAGTRLSVL.

DNA for the CDR3: TGCGCCAGCAGCTTGGGACGGGAGTGGGTGACCGGGGAGCTGTTTTTT. Residues: CASSLGREWVTGELFF. The V and J genes are TRBV5-1 and TRBJ2-2; D is perhaps TRBD2 (6 bases). Trimming took off 0 bases at V and 5 bases at J, with 14 bases between the two ends. The germline V gene has CDR1 SGHRS and CDR2 YFSETQ. The CDR3 consists of 16 residues. Combining the CDR3 with reference TRBV5-1 and TRBJ2-2 gives the whole variable domain KAGVTQTPRYLIKTRGQQVTLSCSPISGHRSVSWYQQTPGQGLQFLFEYFSETQRNKGNFPGRFSGRQFSNSRSEMNVSTLELGDSALYLCASSLGREWVTGELFFGEGSRLTVL.

The chain employs TRBV7-3 and TRBJ2-5; D may correspond to TRBD1 or TRBD2 (5 bases each). CDR3 size: 16 residues. Germline V gene lookup returns CDR1 SGHTA and CDR2 FQGTGA. The V end lost 2 bases, the J end lost 4 bases, and 17 bases lay between the germline ends. The CDR3 DNA sequence: TGTGCCAGCAGCTTAGGGCCCGGGACCGACCTAGAGACCCAGTACTTC. Translated: CASSLGPGTDLETQYF.

Comments on this clone: At the DNA level, this CDR3 is encoded by other sequences in the same sample as well. The chain recombines TRBV27 with TRBJ1-5; D is unresolved. This CDR3 contains 15 residues. V was cut by 2 bases and J by 4 bases, with 12 bases left in between. The V gene's germline CDR1 is MNHEY and CDR2 SMNVEV (reference sequence). CDR3: CASSLGGIGNQPQHF. For the CDR3, the DNA is TGTGCCAGCAGTTTAGGAGGGATTGGGAATCAGCCCCAGCATTTT.

The V gene is TRBV27, the J gene TRBJ2-7; 7 bases are shared with TRBD2. Trimming at V came to 0 bases and at J to 5 bases, leaving 10 bases not matched to a gene. The CDR3 sequence is 16 residues long. Germline-derived CDR1 and CDR2 are MNHEY and SMNVEV (reference sequence). The DNA of the CDR3 is TGTGCCAGCAGTTTATCCCCAAGGGGAGGGGTCCACGAGCAGTACTTC. The encoded protein is CASSLSPRGGVHEQYF.

This clone came up once. The genes are TRBV27 and TRBJ2-5, with a weak D call TRBD1 (6 bases). Trimming took off 2 bases at V and 4 bases at J, with 14 bases between the two ends. Germline CDR1 reads MNHEY; CDR2 reads SMNVEV (reference sequence). This CDR3 is built from 15 residues. This CDR3 reads CASSLGVGAGETQYF. The CDR3 DNA follows: TGTGCCAGCAGTTTAGGGGTGGGGGCCGGAGAGACCCAGTACTTC.